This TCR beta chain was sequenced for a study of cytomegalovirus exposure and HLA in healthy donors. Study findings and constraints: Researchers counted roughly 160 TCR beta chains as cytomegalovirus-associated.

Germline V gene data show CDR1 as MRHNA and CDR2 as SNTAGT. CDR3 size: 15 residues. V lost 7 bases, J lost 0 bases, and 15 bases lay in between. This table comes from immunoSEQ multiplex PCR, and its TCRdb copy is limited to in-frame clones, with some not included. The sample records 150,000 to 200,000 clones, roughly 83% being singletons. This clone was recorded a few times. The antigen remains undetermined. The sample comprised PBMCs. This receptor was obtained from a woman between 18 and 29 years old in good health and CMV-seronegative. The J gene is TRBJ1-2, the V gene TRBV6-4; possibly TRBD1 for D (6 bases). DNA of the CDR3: TGTGCCAGCACCGAGATGGCAGGGGCTAACTATGGCTACACCTTC. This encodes CASTEMAGANYGYTF.